The 8 T cell receptor beta chains below were found in one sample sequenced in a study of blood T cells in healthy people across ages. The authors ran a second PCR of roughly 6 to 11 cycles using a sample-barcoded 5' primer and a J-beta primer mix. TCRdb ran MiXCR on the 5' RACE reads and lists one entry per CDR3 protein. The data hold 550,000 to 750,000 distinct CDR3 sequences, with 20% to 25% observed a single time. The specimen sequenced was blood. The receptors derive from a man aged 70 or older in good health.

This clonotype was seen just once. The chain combines TRBV6-1 with TRBJ2-5; TRBD2 might be the D (10 bases). The J call may be in error: the DNA end matches TRBJ2-1 better. The CDR3 loop spans 18 amino acids. The V gene's germline CDR1 is MNHNS and CDR2 SASEGT. CDR3 coding DNA: TGTGCCAGCAGGATAACAGGGGGCCCGGCTAGCGGGAGCAATGAGCAGTTCTTC. It is translated as CASRITGGPASGSNEQFF.

The genes are TRBV5-1 and TRBJ1-3; D not resolved. The CDR3 runs 16 residues. V was clipped by 0 bases and J by 0 bases, with 10 bases between them. CDR1 SGHRS and CDR2 YFSETQ come from the germline V gene. CDR3 nucleotides: TGCGCCAGCAGCTTGGCCGGTTTGAGCTCTGGAAACACCATATATTTT. Translating it yields CASSLAGLSSGNTIYF.

The V and J genes are TRBV12-3 or TRBV12-4 and TRBJ2-7; TRBD2 matches 8 bases. This CDR3 is 12 amino acids long. The V gene end was trimmed by 10 bases and the J gene end by 5 bases; junction bases not matched to a gene: 7. The CDR3 DNA reads TGTGCCACGAGCGGGAGTGCGCACGAGCAGTACTTC. As protein: CATSGSAHEQYF.

This clonotype came up a few times. The chain recombines TRBV9 with TRBJ1-6; no clear D. Trimming took 0 bases from V and 7 from J, leaving 5 bases between them. This CDR3 has 13 amino acids. Germline CDR1 and CDR2: SGDLS and YYNGEE. The DNA for the CDR3 is TGTGCCAGCAGCGTAGGCACCAATTCACCCCTCCACTTT. This gives the protein CASSVGTNSPLHF.

This clonotype has more than one count but fewer than ten. The rearrangement joins TRBV15 to TRBJ2-3, with TRBD1 as a possible D gene (5 bases). Germline V gene lookup returns CDR1 LNHNV and CDR2 YYDKDF (reference sequence). With 0 bases removed from V and 2 bases from J, the gap between germline ends came to 9 bases. The CDR3 totals 15 residues. The CDR3 DNA is TGTGCCACCAGCAGAGATTCACAGGTCACAGATACGCAGTATTTT. Protein product: CATSRDSQVTDTQYF.

The table lists this clonotype with a few counts. The V and J genes are TRBV11-2 and TRBJ2-4; TRBD2 matches 13 bases. Trimming at V came to 5 bases and at J to 11 bases, leaving 6 bases not matched to a gene. The CDR3 runs to 14 residues. Germline loops: CDR1 SGHAT, CDR2 FQNNGV. The CDR3 DNA reads as TGTGCCAGCAGCCAAGGGACTAGCGGGACCCTTCAGTACTTC. Protein sequence: CASSQGTSGTLQYF.

The chain uses TRBV7-2 and TRBJ1-3; D remains ambiguous. V was clipped by 8 bases and J by 4 bases, with 6 bases between them. Germline lookup yields CDR1 SGHTA and CDR2 FQGNSA. The CDR3 is 11 amino acids. The CDR3 DNA reads as TGTGCCAGCCCTTCAGGAAACACCATATATTTT. Its translation is CASPSGNTIYF.

This clonotype came up many times. This chain joins TRBV4-1 and TRBJ1-4; 7 bases are a match to TRBD1. This CDR3 has 17 amino acids. After removal of 0 bases from V and 8 bases from J, the junction contained 12 bases not matched to a gene. Germline lookup yields CDR1 MGHRA and CDR2 YSYEKL. CDR3 DNA sequence: TGCGCCAGCAGCCAAGATCCAAAGAGAGGGGGCGGAGAAAAACTGTTTTTT. It specifies CASSQDPKRGGGEKLFF.